This TCR beta chain was captured by sequencing in a study of PD-1 blockade in classical Hodgkin lymphoma (dated by TCRdb to the early 2020s). Regarding the complete study: Nivolumab dosing was 3 mg/kg intravenously every 2 weeks, continuing until either disease progression or unacceptable toxicity. The study used TCR beta sequencing and CyTOF to define a peripheral blood immune signature of response to PD-1 blockade in classical Hodgkin lymphoma. What the work shows at the level of the full study, not this receptor alone: Only a single clinical trial cohort was studied, and what caused the repertoire differences, possibly disease activity or prior therapy, remained undefined. Baseline diversity similar to that of newly diagnosed patients was observed in trial patients achieving complete response, whereas significantly lower diversity was observed in partial responders and progressors. Lower diversity was observed in patients in whom nivolumab was started less than 1 year after ASCT, and these patients were excluded from later analyses so that confounding by immune reconstitution would be avoided. Baseline TCR diversity was reported to be lower in newly diagnosed patients than in healthy donors, and even lower in relapsed/refractory patients. CD4+ but not CD8+ TCR diversity rose significantly by C4D1 (p=0.0027 vs p=0.16), most apparent in complete responders (p=0.02).

Points on this clone: Which antigen it targets is not known. No quality values exist for individual bases; no much larger clone is one base distant.

The Qiagen DNeasy kit was used to extract genomic DNA from unsorted PBMCs and from the negatively selected CD4+ and CD8+ fractions. Using primers that anneal to V and J segments, immunoSEQ multiplex PCR amplified the TCR beta CDR3 regions. Amplification bias was minimized using a synthetic immune receptor repertoire, and residual bias was removed computationally after sequencing. The study's processing was this. Custom Python scripts were used to quantify repertoire diversity as the Shannon entropy index. The unsorted, CD4+ and CD8+ repertoires were each analyzed separately, with the exception of combined analyses, where CD4+ and CD8+ sequences were merged in silico. Clonal expansion was defined as at least a 2-fold frequency increase after treatment relative to C1D1, with a pseudocount of 0.5 for undetected baseline clones. Clones with 0 or 1 copy at C1D1 were classified as singleton clones, and clones with 2 or more copies were classified as non-singleton clones. Clones expanded in unsorted samples were labelled as CD4+, CD8+ or unknown by matching protein sequences in sorted samples from the same patient. Diversity changes from C1D1 to C4D1 were tested in paired samples using Wilcoxon tests. TCRdb obtained this table from immuneACCESS and retained in-frame rearrangements with V and J assigned. These tables miss some clones; where compared with another copy, unresolved V genes account for less than half of the shortfall, and the remainder is unexplained. Clone size and V and J calls were adopted from that table, with D and trimming inferred from the DNA. The sample contains 150,000 or so clones, about four fifths of them found a single time. The ten largest clones capture about 9% of the sample.

The time point label, as the study defines it: cycle 2 day 1 (C2D1) of nivolumab. Every trial patient had relapsed following autologous stem cell transplantation, and prior brentuximab vedotin exposure was what differed among cohorts A, B and C. A total of about 51 patients with relapsed/refractory classical Hodgkin lymphoma made up the trial cohort, and each patient's best overall response was complete response, partial response or progressive disease. In the multi-cohort phase II CheckMate 205 trial, trial patients received single-agent nivolumab. An independent review committee assessed best overall response using the 2007 International Working Group response criteria. PBMCs from the trial were collected at three points: immediately before nivolumab initiation (C1D1), and during therapy at cycle 2 day 1 and cycle 4 day 1. Peripheral blood was collected in 8 mL Vacutainer Cell Preparation Tubes, from which PBMCs were isolated by centrifugation and then cryopreserved.

The germline V gene supplies CDR1 SNHLY and CDR2 FYNNEI. Trimming takes 6 bases off V and 6 bases off J; junction bases not matched to a gene: 2. Counted from cysteine to phenylalanine, this CDR3 has 11 amino acids. Of all the DNA, just the CDR3 is kept, 33 bases in frame from base 1. The sequencing used peripheral blood mononuclear cells (PBMCs), collected before the second cycle of nivolumab. The rearrangement combines TRBV2 with TRBJ2-7; 7 central bases correspond to TRBD1. The origin of this receptor is a human donor with classical Hodgkin lymphoma. The sequenced DNA is TGTGCCAGCAGGACAGGGTCCGAGCAGTACTTC. It specifies CASRTGSEQYF. The reference TRBV2 and TRBJ2-7 proteins fill in what lies around the CDR3, so the full variable domain reads EPEVTQTPSHQVTQMGQEVILRCVPISNHLYFYWYRQILGQKVEFLVSFYNNEISEKSEIFDDQFSVERPDGSNFTLKIRSTKLEDSAMYFCASRTGSEQYFGPGTRLTVT.